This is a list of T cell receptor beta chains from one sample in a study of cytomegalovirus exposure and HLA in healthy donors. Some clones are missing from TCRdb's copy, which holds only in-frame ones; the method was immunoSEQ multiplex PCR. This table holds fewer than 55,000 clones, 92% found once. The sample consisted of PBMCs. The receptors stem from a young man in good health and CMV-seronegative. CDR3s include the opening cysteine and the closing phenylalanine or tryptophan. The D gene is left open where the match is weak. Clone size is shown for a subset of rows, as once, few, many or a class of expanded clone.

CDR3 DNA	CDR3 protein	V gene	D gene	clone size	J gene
TGTGCCAGCAGCTTAGTAGCGTGGAACACTGAAGCTTTCTTT	CASSLVAWNTEAFF	TRBV7-2	.	.	TRBJ1-1
TGTGCCAGCAGCTCCCTATACCCACGAACCTACGAGCAGTACTTC	CASSSLYPRTYEQYF	TRBV6-5	.	.	TRBJ2-7
TGTGCCAGCAGCCTGGGTGCCGGGACAGCTAGCACAGATACGCAGTATTTT	CASSLGAGTASTDTQYF	TRBV7-6	TRBD1	.	TRBJ2-3
TGTGCCAGCAGCGAAAGGGGGGGAGGTTACAATGAGCAGTTCTTC	CASSERGGGYNEQFF	TRBV6-4	.	.	TRBJ2-1
TGTGCCAGCAGTCCTAGCGGGAGTAGCACCGGGGAGCTGTTTTTT	CASSPSGSSTGELFF	TRBV6-4	TRBD2	few	TRBJ2-2
TGCGCCAGCAGCCCCGGGATTCCCCTCAATGAGCAGTTCTTC	CASSPGIPLNEQFF	TRBV4-1	.	.	TRBJ2-1
TGTGCCAGCAGTCCATATTTGGTGGGAGGCGAGAAGACCCAGTACTTC	CASSPYLVGGEKTQYF	TRBV28	.	.	TRBJ2-5
TGTGCCAGCACCTCGGGCGGGAATAATTACAATGAGCAGTTCTTC	CASTSGGNNYNEQFF	TRBV9	.	.	TRBJ2-1
TGTGCCAGCAGTCTACTAGCGGGAGGGTCCCAAGAGACCCAGTACTTC	CASSLLAGGSQETQYF	TRBV28	TRBD2	.	TRBJ2-5
TGTGCCAGCAGGACGGGGTACGGCTACACCTTC	CASRTGYGYTF	TRBV9	.	.	TRBJ1-2
TGTGCTAAGGATTGGGTAGCGGGAGGGCCCCTCGGGGTTGTCGAGCAGTACTTC	CAKDWVAGGPLGVVEQYF	TRBV11-3	TRBD2	.	TRBJ2-7
TGTGCCACCACGGGAGCTTCCTCTGGAAACACCATATATTTT	CATTGASSGNTIYF	TRBV15	.	.	TRBJ1-3
TGTGCCAGTAGTTCCGGACAGAGGCGTAATGAGCCCCAGCATTTT	CASSSGQRRNEPQHF	TRBV19	.	.	TRBJ1-5
TGTGCCAGCAGCGCGAGAGACAGGGCGACTGGCTACACCTTC	CASSARDRATGYTF	TRBV9	TRBD1	.	TRBJ1-2
TGTGCCAGCAGCCCCTGGTCGAGGACAGGGGGCCACGATGGCTACACCTTC	CASSPWSRTGGHDGYTF	TRBV28	TRBD1	.	TRBJ1-2
TGTGCCAGCAGTTACGGCACCAAACCCGGGGAGCTGTTTTTT	CASSYGTKPGELFF	TRBV6-5	.	.	TRBJ2-2
TGCAGCGTTGAAGATGTATCCAAAGGGGCCAATGAGCAGTTCTTC	CSVEDVSKGANEQFF	TRBV29-1	.	.	TRBJ2-1
TGTGCCAGCAGCGTAGTCCAGGGGAGTTCAGATACGCAGTATTTT	CASSVVQGSSDTQYF	TRBV9	.	.	TRBJ2-3
TGTGCCAGCAGTGACTCCGGGAGGGATTACGATGAGCAGTTCTTC	CASSDSGRDYDEQFF	TRBV6-4	TRBD2	.	TRBJ2-1
TGCAGCGTTTCATTAGACAGGGGGATGGAGCAGTACTTC	CSVSLDRGMEQYF	TRBV29-1	TRBD1	.	TRBJ2-7
TGTGCCAGCAGCTTAGCGGGAGTCGAAAATGAGCAGTTCTTC	CASSLAGVENEQFF	TRBV7-2	.	.	TRBJ2-1
TGTGCCAGCACCTTGGGACTTACCTACGAGCAGTACTTC	CASTLGLTYEQYF	TRBV7-8	.	.	TRBJ2-7
TGTGCCATCAGTGTAAAGCGGGAGATAGATACGCAGTATTTT	CAISVKREIDTQYF	TRBV10-3	TRBD2	.	TRBJ2-3
TGTGCCAGCAGTTTAGCGGTTCAAGAGACCCAGTACTTC	CASSLAVQETQYF	TRBV27	.	.	TRBJ2-5
TGTGCCAGCAGTCGTGGCTGGCCCGATACGCAGTATTTT	CASSRGWPDTQYF	TRBV27	.	.	TRBJ2-3
TGTGCCAGCAGTCCCTTTAAGACCGGAGGGCGTATACAATCCCAGCCCCAGCATTTT	CASSPFKTGGRIQSQPQHF	TRBV28	.	.	TRBJ1-5
TGTGCCAGCAGCTTAAATGGACTAGACTATGGCTACACCTTC	CASSLNGLDYGYTF	TRBV13	.	.	TRBJ1-2
TGCGCCAGCAGTGAGGCCCTAGCGGGATTCTACAATGAGCAGTTCTTC	CASSEALAGFYNEQFF	TRBV10-2	TRBD2	once	TRBJ2-1
TGTGCCAGCAGCTTAGGGGCCGTAGGGGCCGATGGCTACACCTTC	CASSLGAVGADGYTF	TRBV7-6	.	.	TRBJ1-2
TGTGCCAGCAGTGAACGGGCCGGGACAGGGGGTATGTACGAGCAGTACTTC	CASSERAGTGGMYEQYF	TRBV2	TRBD1	.	TRBJ2-7
TGTGCCAGTAGTATAGTTTCGGTCGGCAGGGGTCTTTATCAGCCCCAGCATTTT	CASSIVSVGRGLYQPQHF	TRBV19	.	.	TRBJ1-5
TGTGCCAGCAGCTTCAATCGGACAGGGGGCACTGAAGCTTTCTTT	CASSFNRTGGTEAFF	TRBV7-8	TRBD1	.	TRBJ1-1
TGTGCCAGCAGTTACGCGACTAGCGGCGAGCAGTACTTC	CASSYATSGEQYF	TRBV6-6	TRBD2	.	TRBJ2-7
TGTGCCAGCAGCCCCGAAGGGGGAGACGACGAGCAGTACTTC	CASSPEGGDDEQYF	TRBV9	.	.	TRBJ2-7
TGTGCCAGCAGTTACGTATCCAGAGGAGGGCACGGCTACACCTTC	CASSYVSRGGHGYTF	TRBV6-6	.	.	TRBJ1-2
TGTGCCAGCAGCTTAGATGTTATCGGAGGGGCCGGCTACACCTTC	CASSLDVIGGAGYTF	TRBV11-3	.	.	TRBJ1-2
TGTGCCACCAGCAGCTATACGGGAGCTAGCGAGCAGTACTTC	CATSSYTGASEQYF	TRBV15	.	once	TRBJ2-7
TGTGCCAGCAGTTTACAAGGGGCATCCTACGAGCAGTACTTC	CASSLQGASYEQYF	TRBV28	.	.	TRBJ2-7
TGTGCCAGCAGCTTAAAACCCGGCCAAAGCAGGGGATGGAATGAGCAGTTCTTC	CASSLKPGQSRGWNEQFF	TRBV7-3	.	.	TRBJ2-1
TGTGCCACCAGCAGAGATACAGGGGGCACCGGGGAGCTGTTTTTT	CATSRDTGGTGELFF	TRBV15	TRBD1	once	TRBJ2-2
TGTGCCATCAGTGAGGGACTAGCCTACGAGCAGTACTTC	CAISEGLAYEQYF	TRBV10-3	TRBD2	once	TRBJ2-7
TGTGCCAGTATGGAGGGCCCTAGTCCTCAGCCCCAGCATTTT	CASMEGPSPQPQHF	TRBV19	.	.	TRBJ1-5
TGTGCCTCGCACAAACAAGGGACTAGCGGATCCTACGAGCAGTACTTC	CASHKQGTSGSYEQYF	TRBV7-8	TRBD2	.	TRBJ2-7
TGTGCCAGCAGCCTTGGCGGGCAGCCGTACCAAGAGACCCAGTACTTC	CASSLGGQPYQETQYF	TRBV5-8	.	.	TRBJ2-5
TGTGCCAGCAGTTACATTCAGCGGGAGTACGAGCAGTACTTC	CASSYIQREYEQYF	TRBV6-6	TRBD2	.	TRBJ2-7
TGTGCCAGCAGAGGGGGACAGGGTAGCAATCAGCCCCAGCATTTT	CASRGGQGSNQPQHF	TRBV2	TRBD1	.	TRBJ1-5
TGTGCCAGCAGCCAGTTTATGGGACTCACAAACACCGGGGAGCTGTTTTTT	CASSQFMGLTNTGELFF	TRBV4-2	.	.	TRBJ2-2
TGTGCCACCAGCAGAGAACTAGCGGAGGTGGCAGATACGCAGTATTTT	CATSRELAEVADTQYF	TRBV15	TRBD2	.	TRBJ2-3
TGTGCCAGCAGTTTATACTTAGGAGGGCCGATCGAGCAGTACTTC	CASSLYLGGPIEQYF	TRBV28	.	.	TRBJ2-7
TGTGCCAGCAGCCACCCCCAGGGGACGGTCCGAGAAGATACGCAGTATTTT	CASSHPQGTVREDTQYF	TRBV11-2	.	.	TRBJ2-3
TGTGCCTGGAGTTTAGGAGCGGGCAGTCACGAGCAGTACTTC	CAWSLGAGSHEQYF	TRBV30	.	.	TRBJ2-7
TGTGCCAGCAGTGAATGGCAGTTGGATGGCTACACCTTC	CASSEWQLDGYTF	TRBV2	.	once	TRBJ1-2
TGTGCCAGCAGCTTAGTTCGGGAATACCAGAACAATGAGCAGTTCTTC	CASSLVREYQNNEQFF	TRBV7-9	.	medium-sized	TRBJ2-1